Shown below are 20 T cell receptor beta chains from a single sample sequenced in a study of cytomegalovirus exposure and HLA in healthy donors. The PCR contained 60 Vbeta and 13 Jbeta primers. The data were produced by immunoSEQ multiplex PCR, yet TCRdb's version contains in-frame clones alone and is incomplete. The repertoire holds about 110,000 clones, with around 69% as singletons. Sequenced sample: PBMCs. The source is a young man in good health and CMV-seronegative.

In this sample, this clone turned up once. The V and J genes are TRBV5-4 and TRBJ1-3; TRBD1 agrees at 8 bases. The V segment lost 2 bases and the J segment 1 base; nucleotides outside the gene matches: 5. The CDR3 is made up of 16 amino acids. The germline CDR1 and CDR2 sequences are SGHNT and YYREEE (reference sequence). CDR3 sequence (DNA): TGTGCCAGCAGCTTAAGGACAGGGAAGTCTGGAAACACCATATATTTT. It translates to CASSLRTGKSGNTIYF.

The V gene is TRBV5-1, the J gene TRBJ1-1; maybe TRBD1 (5 bases). Germline V gives CDR1 SGHRS, CDR2 YFSETQ. With 0 bases removed from V and 2 bases from J, the gap between germline ends came to 11 bases. CDR3 length equals 15 residues. The CDR3 sequence is CASSLAWGSNTEAFF. CDR3 nucleotides: TGCGCCAGCAGCTTGGCCTGGGGCAGCAACACTGAAGCTTTCTTT.

The chain links TRBV5-1 to TRBJ2-2; the match to TRBD1 covers 11 bases. The V and J ends lost 4 bases and 7 bases, in that order; junction bases with no gene match: 6. This CDR3 spans 15 amino acids. The germline gives CDR1 SGHRS, CDR2 YFSETQ. The CDR3 protein is CASSLGQGAGGELFF. CDR3 coding DNA: TGCGCCAGCAGCCTAGGACAGGGGGCTGGCGGGGAGCTGTTTTTT.

The chain's CDR3 is CASSHPGQGVQETQYF. The CDR3 DNA reads TGTGCCAGCAGCCATCCGGGACAGGGGGTCCAAGAGACCCAGTACTTC. The chain joins TRBV5-4 to TRBJ2-5; 11 bases match TRBD1. Germline CDR1 SGHNT, CDR2 YYREEE (reference sequence). V shed 4 bases, J shed 1 base, and the junction held 6 bases outside the gene matches. The CDR3 is made up of 16 amino acids.

The rearrangement joins TRBV5-1 to TRBJ2-2; 8 positions agree with TRBD1. J gave up 2 bases and V 0 bases, and 6 bases lay outside the gene matches. This CDR3 spans 17 amino acids. Germline V gene sequence: CDR1 SGHRS, CDR2 YFSETQ. The CDR3 loop is CASSLAVQGANTGELFF. The DNA for the CDR3 is TGCGCCAGCAGCTTGGCGGTCCAGGGGGCAAACACCGGGGAGCTGTTTTTT.

V and J are TRBV15 and TRBJ1-4; D gene uncertain. The CDR3 runs to 14 residues. CDR1 is LNHNV and CDR2 is YYDKDF in the germline V gene (reference sequence). The ends were cut back, 3 bases at V and 7 bases at J, with 12 bases in the middle. Written as DNA, the CDR3 is TGTGCCACCAGCAGCGCCTCCTTCGGTGAAAAACTGTTTTTT. This codes for CATSSASFGEKLFF. Looking up the rest from reference TRBV15 and TRBJ1-4 gives the full variable domain: DAMVIQNPRYQVTQFGKPVTLSCSQTLNHNVMYWYQQKSSQAPKLLFHYYDKDFNNEADTPDNFQSRRPNTSFCFLDIRSPGLGDTAMYLCATSSASFGEKLFFGSGTQLSVL.

The chain carries TRBV15 and TRBJ1-6; D uncertain. Germline CDR1 reads LNHNV; CDR2 reads YYDKDF (reference sequence). The CDR3 is made up of 14 amino acids. V was trimmed by 1 base and J by 7 bases, leaving 8 bases between them. Here the CDR3 reads CATSRALENSPLHF. The CDR3 DNA follows: TGTGCCACCAGCAGAGCCCTAGAGAATTCACCCCTCCACTTT.

Details on this clone: Other DNA sequences in this sample translate to the same CDR3. The V gene is TRBV5-1, the J gene TRBJ2-7; D possibly corresponds to TRBD2 (5 bases). This CDR3 has 11 amino acids. Germline values: CDR1 SGHRS, CDR2 YFSETQ. With 2 bases removed from V and 6 bases from J, the gap between germline ends came to 6 bases. The CDR3 DNA reads TGCGCCAGCAGCTTCCGGGGCGAGCAGTACTTC. Its translation: CASSFRGEQYF.

V is TRBV5-1 and J is TRBJ2-3, with TRBD1 as a possible D gene (6 bases). V lost 0 bases to trimming and J lost 6 bases, with 8 bases between them. This CDR3 comprises 13 residues. Germline loops: CDR1 SGHRS, CDR2 YFSETQ. As DNA, the CDR3 is TGCGCCAGCAGCTTGGCCCAGGGGGATACGCAGTATTTT. Its protein is CASSLAQGDTQYF.

The V and J genes are TRBV19 and TRBJ2-2, with no clear D. Deletions cut 1 base from V and 1 base from J, with 4 bases between. The CDR3 is made up of 14 amino acids. Germline CDR1 is LNHDA and CDR2 is SQIVND (reference sequence). In nucleotides, the CDR3 is TGTGCCAGTAGTATAGCTAGGAACACCGGGGAGCTGTTTTTT. As protein: CASSIARNTGELFF.

CDR3 in DNA: TGTGCCAGCAGCCCGTTAGTTTCCCCCGGGGAGCTGTTTTTT. Its protein is CASSPLVSPGELFF. The J gene is TRBJ2-2, the V gene TRBV5-5; the D is unclear. The V gene's germline CDR1 is SGHKS and CDR2 YYEKEE (reference sequence). Trimming shortened V by 4 bases and J by 6 bases, and 13 bases separated the two germline ends. This CDR3 is built from 14 residues.

V gene TRBV19 combines with J gene TRBJ1-6; D gene unclear. The V and J ends lost 7 bases and 7 bases respectively, with 17 bases between them. Germline lookup yields CDR1 LNHDA and CDR2 SQIVND (reference sequence). This CDR3 has 15 residues. The CDR3 bases are TGTGCCAGTACCCCCGACTCTTCTGGAAATTCACCCCTCCACTTT. Translation: CASTPDSSGNSPLHF.

In its sample, this clone was seen a few times. This sequence joins TRBV7-3 and TRBJ1-1, with 8 bases identical to TRBD1. CDR3 length: 17 amino acids. Germline V gene data show CDR1 as SGHTA and CDR2 as FQGTGA. The V segment lost 3 bases and the J segment 5 bases; nucleotides outside the gene matches: 14. CDR3 sequence (DNA): TGTGCCAGCAGCTTCCTACCGACAGGGGCTTCGGGGACTGAAGCTTTCTTT. Translating gives CASSFLPTGASGTEAFF.

CDR3 nucleotide sequence: TGTGCCAGCAGCCCAGTCGGGCTAGCGGGGGGGCGAGGCACCGGGGAGCTGTTTTTT. This translates into CASSPVGLAGGRGTGELFF. The chain couples TRBV5-5 to TRBJ2-2; the match to TRBD2 covers 12 bases. The ends lost 4 bases at V and 4 bases at J; junction bases unmatched: 14. The V gene's germline CDR1 is SGHKS and CDR2 YYEKEE (reference sequence). The CDR3 covers 19 residues. Combining the CDR3 with reference TRBV5-5 and TRBJ2-2 gives the whole variable domain DAGVTQSPTHLIKTRGQQVTLRCSPISGHKSVSWYQQVLGQGPQFIFQYYEKEERGRGNFPDRFSARQFPNYSSELNVNALLLGDSALYLCASSPVGLAGGRGTGELFFGEGSRLTVL.

The CDR3: CASSIAGGGYGYTF. The CDR3 DNA sequence: TGTGCCAGTAGTATCGCCGGGGGGGGCTATGGCTACACCTTC. This chain uses TRBV19 with TRBJ1-2; a possible D gene is TRBD1 (5 bases). Germline CDR1 reads LNHDA; CDR2 reads SQIVND (reference sequence). The CDR3 sequence is 14 residues long. Trimming cost V 3 bases and J 4 bases, with 12 bases left between them.

CDR3 nucleotides: TGTGCCAGTAGTACCGGTCCGTCGGGTTCTGAAGCTTTCTTT. Its protein is CASSTGPSGSEAFF. J is TRBJ1-1 and V is TRBV19, with D hard to call. The CDR3 covers 14 residues. The germline V gene has CDR1 LNHDA and CDR2 SQIVND (reference sequence). V dropped 4 bases and J dropped 6 bases, with 15 bases sitting between them. The full variable domain, with the rest looked up from reference TRBV19 and TRBJ1-1, is DGGITQSPKYLFRKEGQNVTLSCEQNLNHDAMYWYRQDPGQGLRLIYYSQIVNDFQKGDIAEGYSVSREKKESFPLTVTSAQKNPTAFYLCASSTGPSGSEAFFGQGTRLTVV.

This chain uses TRBV29-1 with TRBJ1-2; D is possibly TRBD1 (5 bases). This CDR3 region has 14 residues. V lost 4 bases and J lost 3, with 15 bases in between. Germline V gene lookup returns CDR1 SQVTM and CDR2 ANQGSEA. CDR3 amino acids: CSVVGGREDYGYTF. The CDR3, as DNA: TGCAGCGTTGTCGGCGGCAGGGAGGACTATGGCTACACCTTC.

This chain's CDR3 is CASRYLGGYEQYF. The CDR3 DNA reads as TGTGCCAGCAGGTACCTCGGGGGCTACGAGCAGTACTTC. V and J are TRBV6-1 and TRBJ2-7; tentative D call: TRBD2 (6 bases). Germline CDR1 MNHNS, CDR2 SASEGT. CDR3 size: 13 residues. The germline V and J ends were trimmed by 6 bases and 3 bases, with 12 bases remaining between them.

Only a few counts were recorded for this clone. The chain uses TRBV27 and TRBJ1-1, with 7 bases aligning to TRBD1. The V gene's germline CDR1 is MNHEY and CDR2 SMNVEV (reference sequence). The V gene end was trimmed by 3 bases and the J gene end by 5 bases; junction bases not matched to a gene: 3. This CDR3 has 13 residues. CDR3 in amino acids: CASSFRGQTEAFF. In nucleotides, the CDR3 is TGTGCCAGCAGTTTTAGGGGGCAAACTGAAGCTTTCTTT.

The gene calls are TRBV27 and TRBJ1-2, with D perhaps matching TRBD1 (6 bases). The CDR3 sequence is 16 residues long. Trimming stripped 7 bases from V and 0 bases from J, with 18 bases between. The germline V gene encodes CDR1 MNHEY and CDR2 SMNVEV (reference sequence). CDR3 residues: CASTLVGGQANYGYTF. The CDR3 coding sequence is TGTGCCAGCACCTTGGTGGGGGGGCAAGCTAACTATGGCTACACCTTC.